One sample yielded the 16 T cell receptor beta chains listed below, sequenced in a study of control samples from healthy donors and cancer patients. Some clones are missing from TCRdb's copy, which holds only in-frame ones; the method was immunoSEQ multiplex PCR. The sample consists of 65,000 to 75,000 clones, about 90% of them appearing once. The sequenced sample consisted of blood. The source is a woman between 50 and 59 years old in good health.

This rearrangement joins TRBV6-2 or TRBV6-3 to TRBJ2-7; 10 bases are shared with TRBD2. The germline gives CDR1 MNHEY, CDR2 SVGEGT. After removal of 0 bases from V and 0 bases from J, the junction contained 14 bases not matched to a gene. This CDR3 is 20 amino acids long. The CDR3 DNA is TGTGCCAGCAGTTACTCGAGTTTCCGGACTAGCGGCACCAGCTCCTACGAGCAGTACTTC. Translating it yields CASSYSSFRTSGTSSYEQYF.

The chain uses TRBV7-9 and TRBJ2-1; 10 positions match TRBD2. This CDR3 has 17 amino acids. Germline CDR1 and CDR2: SEHNR and FQNEAQ (reference sequence). The trim removed 1 base at V and 5 bases at J, leaving 8 bases unmatched. CDR3 nucleotide sequence: TGTGCCAGCAGCTTAGTCCCGGCGCTAGCGGGAGACAATGAGCAGTTCTTC. This translates into CASSLVPALAGDNEQFF.

The chain carries TRBV5-1 and TRBJ1-1, with TRBD1 as a possible D gene (6 bases). The CDR3 runs to 13 residues. V dropped 4 bases and J dropped 8 bases, with 15 bases sitting between them. Looked up from germline, CDR1 is SGHRS and CDR2 is YFSETQ. Here the CDR3 reads CASSVGAPLEAFF. The CDR3 nucleotides read TGCGCCAGCAGCGTGGGGGCACCACTAGAAGCTTTCTTT.

The V call is TRBV30, the J call TRBJ2-5; no clear D gene. Germline CDR1 is GTSNPN and CDR2 is SVGIG (reference sequence). There are 12 residues in the CDR3. The V end lost 2 bases, the J end lost 1 base, and 5 bases lay between the germline ends. The CDR3 sequence: CAWSKTQETQYF. DNA of the CDR3: TGTGCCTGGAGTAAGACCCAAGAGACCCAGTACTTC.

Turning to this clone: In the same sample, other DNA sequences code for this CDR3. The chain recombines TRBV9 with TRBJ1-4, with no clear D. Looked up from germline, CDR1 is SGDLS and CDR2 is YYNGEE. The CDR3 is made up of 13 amino acids. Trimming took 0 bases from V and 4 from J, leaving 4 bases between them. Here the CDR3 reads CASSVGLNEKLFF. The CDR3 nucleotides are TGTGCCAGCAGCGTAGGCCTTAATGAAAAACTGTTTTTT.

The chain recombines TRBV23-1 with TRBJ2-7, with 10 bases matching TRBD2. TRBV23-1 is noted as an ORF with a role that remains uncertain. CDR3 size: 23 residues. Unmatched junction bases numbered 26, after V lost 3 bases and J lost 0 bases. CDR3 sequence (DNA): TGCGCCAGCAGTCATGTGACTAATATTCCCGGGACTAGCGAGACCATAAGCTCCTACGAGCAGTACTTC. Translation gives CASSHVTNIPGTSETISSYEQYF.

The V gene is TRBV28, the J gene TRBJ2-7; the match to TRBD1 covers 8 bases. Germline trimming cut 5 bases from V and 2 bases from J; bases unmatched to any gene: 14. There are 17 residues in the CDR3. Germline-derived CDR1 and CDR2 are MDHEN and SYDVKM. CDR3 DNA sequence: TGTGCCAGCAGTCCCTCCCGAGTAGTCAGGGGGCCCTACGAGCAGTACTTC. Translating gives CASSPSRVVRGPYEQYF.

V usage is TRBV29-1 and J usage is TRBJ2-7, with D hard to call. CDR3 length: 12 amino acids. The V and J ends lost 4 bases and 2 bases respectively, with 9 bases between them. The V gene's germline CDR1 is SQVTM and CDR2 ANQGSEA. The CDR3 nucleotides are TGCAGCGTTGCCTTTCACACCTACGAGCAGTACTTC. Translating gives CSVAFHTYEQYF.

The V and J genes are TRBV6-5 and TRBJ1-3; 7 nucleotides line up with TRBD1. Looked up from germline, CDR1 is MNHEY and CDR2 is SVGAGI. The ends lost 4 bases at V and 1 base at J; junction bases unmatched: 4. This CDR3 has 15 amino acids. The CDR3 loop is CASSFGRGSGNTIYF. CDR3 bases: TGTGCCAGCAGTTTTGGCAGGGGGTCTGGAAACACCATATATTTT.

The rearrangement links TRBV9 to TRBJ2-1; 10 nucleotides align to TRBD1. The CDR3 length is 18 residues. The V and J ends lost 0 bases and 7 bases, in that order; junction bases with no gene match: 13. Germline V gives CDR1 SGDLS, CDR2 YYNGEE. CDR3 loop: CASSVVGPRGQGTNEQFF. The CDR3 DNA sequence: TGTGCCAGCAGCGTAGTGGGCCCCCGGGGACAGGGGACAAATGAGCAGTTCTTC.

The rearrangement links TRBV12-3 or TRBV12-4 to TRBJ1-3; 8 bases are shared with TRBD1. V gave up 9 bases and J gave up 2 bases; unmatched junction bases: 3. This CDR3 has 13 amino acids. The CDR3 DNA reads TGTGCCAGTGACAGGGGCGCTGGAAACACCATATATTTT. This gives the protein CASDRGAGNTIYF.

The J gene is TRBJ1-2, the V gene TRBV3-1 (or the pseudogene TRBV3-2); D gene uncertain. In germline, CDR1 is LGHDT, CDR2 YNNKEL (reference sequence). The CDR3 spans 14 residues. The V gene lost 1 base and the J gene lost 0 bases, with 6 bases spanning the gap. The CDR3 DNA follows: TGTGCCAGCAGCCAAGGGGTAGCTAACTATGGCTACACCTTC. This codes for CASSQGVANYGYTF.

The chain has TRBV7-3 and TRBJ2-1; either TRBD1 or TRBD2 may supply D (5 bases each). CDR1 SGHTA and CDR2 FQGTGA come from the germline V gene. The V gene lost 5 bases and the J gene lost 6 bases, with 17 bases spanning the gap. This CDR3 comprises 15 residues. The CDR3 loop reads CASSKGQVGTNEQFF. CDR3 coding DNA: TGTGCCAGCAGCAAAGGGCAGGTGGGGACCAATGAGCAGTTCTTC.

V gene TRBV5-4 combines with J gene TRBJ2-7; 9 nucleotides line up with TRBD1. Per germline, CDR1 SGHNT and CDR2 YYREEE (reference sequence). V lost 1 base to trimming and J lost 2 bases; unmatched junction nucleotides: 4. CDR3 size: 15 residues. The CDR3 sequence: CASSLWTGATYEQYF. The CDR3 nucleotides are TGTGCCAGCAGCTTGTGGACAGGGGCTACCTACGAGCAGTACTTC.

The rearrangement joins TRBV29-1 to TRBJ1-2; a possible D gene is TRBD1 (5 bases). V was shortened by 8 bases and J by 3 bases, with 28 bases between the two germline ends. The CDR3 has 17 amino acids. Germline V gives CDR1 SQVTM, CDR2 ANQGSEA. In DNA form, the CDR3 reads TGCAGCCTACTAAACCGGAACCCCCTTATGGGGGACTATGGCTACACCTTC. Translating gives CSLLNRNPLMGDYGYTF.

The V call is TRBV7-9, the J call TRBJ1-2, with D maybe TRBD1 (5 bases). The CDR3 extends over 13 amino acids. Germline V gene data show CDR1 as SEHNR and CDR2 as FQNEAQ (reference sequence). V shed 6 bases and J shed 4 bases, with 12 bases lying between them. The CDR3 reads CASRSGTVYGYTF. CDR3 in DNA: TGTGCCAGCAGGTCCGGGACGGTCTATGGCTACACCTTC.